One sample yielded the 16 T cell receptor delta chains listed below, sequenced in a study of γδ T cells in repeated Plasmodium falciparum infection. Gammadelta T cells were flow-sorted from PBMC into Vgamma9/Vdelta2+ and Vdelta2-negative populations for bulk analysis. TCRdb reanalyzed the multiplex PCR reads using CATT. The sample shows approximately 90,000 delta-chain clones, 0.85% to 1% of them seen only once. Source material: gamma-delta T cells from blood. All receptors come from a pool of human donors (malaria-infected and uninfected, not separated).

Regarding this clone: TCRdb has a much larger clone's protein, which differs at residue 16 from the translation of this DNA, likely because of a read error; what is shown is the protein translated from the DNA. The chain is built from TRDV1 and TRDJ1, with TRDD3 matching 8 bases. CDR3 length: 18 residues. Germline V gene lookup returns CDR1 TSWWSYY and CDR2 QGS. CDR3 protein: CALGDPGDWGLSSYKPIF. As DNA, the CDR3 is TGTGCTCTTGGGGACCCGGGGGACTGGGGGCTATCCTCCTATAAACCCATCTTT.

This clone was detected a few times. TCRdb shows a much larger clone's protein in place of this DNA's translation, and the two differ at residue 15, likely through a read error; the protein shown is translated from the DNA. This chain links TRDV2 with TRDJ1; 12 bases line up with TRDD3. The J gene was missing in TCRdb and was found by matching the end of the DNA to germline. Germline CDR1 reads GEAIGNYY; CDR2 reads EKD. The CDR3 has 18 amino acids. DNA of the CDR3: TGTGCCTGTGACTCCACCGGGGTGACTGGGGGATACACCGATGAACTCATCTTT. The encoded protein is CACDSTGVTGGYTDELIF.

As for this clone: A far larger clone is one base from this, pointing to a likely read error. At the DNA level, this CDR3 is encoded by other sequences in the same sample as well. The chain couples TRDV1 to TRDJ1, with 8 nucleotides matching TRDD3. No J gene was available from TCRdb, and it was assigned here by a germline match of the DNA. V was clipped by 0 bases and J by 0 bases; unmatched bases: 24. The CDR3 runs to 23 residues. Germline CDR1 TSWWSYY, CDR2 QGS. CDR3 loop: CALGELPYGWGKRLYRNTDKLIF. CDR3 coding DNA: TGTGCTCTTGGGGAACTTCCCTACGGCTGGGGGAAGCGGCTCTACCGAAACACCGATAAACTCATCTTT.

This clone appeared a few times. A far larger clone is a single base away, which makes a read error likely. Distinct nucleotide sequences in the sample also encode this CDR3. The chain links TRDV1 to TRDJ1; the match to TRDD3 covers 9 bases. The length of the CDR3 is 18 residues. Germline V gene lookup returns CDR1 TSWWSYY and CDR2 QGS. The DNA of the CDR3 is TGTGCTCTTGGGGAGGCTTCCGGGGGATACCCTTACACCGATAAACTCATCTTC. The encoded protein is CALGEASGGYPYTDKLIF.

This clone was picked up a small number of times. TCRdb's protein, taken from a much larger clone, differs from this DNA's translation at residue 4, likely owing to a read error; the protein displayed comes from the DNA. V gene TRDV2 combines with J gene TRDJ1; 9 bases line up with TRDD3. No J segment appears in TCRdb, so it was assigned here by matching the sequence to germline. The CDR3 sequence is 17 residues long. Germline trimming cut 5 bases from V and 0 bases from J; bases unmatched to any gene: 12. Germline V gene data show CDR1 as GEAIGNYY and CDR2 as EKD. Here the CDR3 DNA reads TGTGCCTGTGGCACGCTGGGGATACGCGGGCACACCGATAAACTCATCTTT. Its protein is CACGTLGIRGHTDKLIF.

To note about this clone: TCRdb records a much larger clone's protein for this DNA, with a difference at residue 18 that likely arises from a read error; the protein given is the translation of the DNA. The chain is built from TRDV1 and TRDJ1; 8 positions match TRDD3. Germline V gives CDR1 TSWWSYY, CDR2 QGS. The CDR3 sequence is 20 residues long. Here the CDR3 DNA reads TGTGCTCTTGGGGAACATATATTACTGGGGGGAAACTGGTACACCGATAAACCCATCTTT. Translated, it gives CALGEHILLGGNWYTDKPIF.

This clone occurred a few times. The TCRdb protein, from a much larger clone, departs from this DNA's translation at residue 13, likely by read error; the protein shown derives from the DNA. This chain uses TRDV2 with TRDJ1, with TRDD3 matching over 8 bases. TCRdb gives no J gene; it was assigned here by matching the DNA to germline. V shed 0 bases, J shed 3 bases, and the junction held 14 bases outside the gene matches. Germline loops: CDR1 GEAIGNYY, CDR2 EKD. The CDR3 spans 18 residues. DNA of the CDR3: TGTGCCTGTGACACCGTAAACTGGGGGTCGTCGTACGCCGATAAACTCATCTTT. Translation gives CACDTVNWGSSYADKLIF.

With regard to this clone: The TCRdb record carries a much larger clone's protein, which differs from this DNA's translation at residue 15; a read error is the likely cause, and the protein listed here is the DNA translation. This chain links TRDV2 with TRDJ1, with 8 bases matching TRDD3. The J gene was missing in TCRdb and was found by matching the end of the DNA to germline. Germline CDR1 and CDR2: GEAIGNYY and EKD. The CDR3 totals 18 residues. DNA of the CDR3: TGTGCCTGTGACACCGTCTCGGGATACGCGGGGTACACCGATGAACTCATCTTT. Protein: CACDTVSGYAGYTDELIF.

The chain carries TRDV1 and TRDJ1; TRDD3 matches 11 bases. TCRdb records no J gene; here it was assigned by comparing the DNA to germline. The germline V gene has CDR1 TSWWSYY and CDR2 QGS. This CDR3 is 17 amino acids long. Trimming removed 3 bases from V and 0 bases from J; junction bases left unmatched: 6. Here the CDR3 reads CALGEGWGIRNTDKLIF. The CDR3 coding sequence is TGTGCTCTTGGGGAGGGGTGGGGGATACGTAACACCGATAAACTCATCTTT.

A word on this clone: With a far larger clone one base away, a read error is the likely cause. Other DNA sequences in this sample translate to the same CDR3. The chain combines TRDV2 with TRDJ1; 7 nucleotides match TRDD3. The J gene, not given by TCRdb, was assigned here from a germline match of the nucleotide sequence. V trimming: 1 base; J trimming: 0 bases; junction bases outside the gene matches: 10. The germline gives CDR1 GEAIGNYY, CDR2 EKD. The CDR3 length is 17 residues. The CDR3, as DNA: TGTGCCTGTGACACACTGGATACGGGGGGATACACCGATAAACTCATCTTT. Its protein product is CACDTLDTGGYTDKLIF.

Of note for this clone: Translating this DNA gives a protein that differs at residues 5 and 9 from the TCRdb one, which belongs to a much larger clone; a read error is likely, and the protein shown is this translation. The chain combines TRDV3 with TRDJ1; 8 nucleotides line up with TRDD3. This CDR3 region has 16 residues. CDR1 and CDR2 from the germline V gene are TVYSNPD and GDNSRS (reference sequence). Trimming at V came to 1 base and at J to 1 base, leaving 11 bases not matched to a gene. CDR3 sequence (DNA): TGTGCCTTTACCTTGCCTTGGGGGATGCCCACCGATAAACTCATCTTT. Translation: CAFTLPWGMPTDKLIF.

This clone has a handful of counts. A far larger clone is one nucleotide away, so this likely arose from a read error. Other nucleotide sequences from this sample produce the same CDR3. This chain's CDR3 is CALGELPSFLWGIRPKLIF. CDR3 in DNA: TGCGCTCTTGGGGAATTACCGAGCTTCCTCTGGGGGATACGCCCTAAACTCATCTTT. V gene TRDV1 combines with J gene TRDJ1; 12 nucleotides agree with TRDD3. The CDR3 length is 19 residues. Germline lookup yields CDR1 TSWWSYY and CDR2 QGS.

There are a few counts of this clone. Translating this DNA gives a protein that differs at residue 10 from the TCRdb one, which belongs to a much larger clone; a read error is likely, and the protein shown is this translation. The chain uses TRDV1 and TRDJ1, with a tentative D call TRDD3 (5 bases). TCRdb gives no J gene; it was assigned here by matching the DNA to germline. CDR1 and CDR2 (germline): TSWWSYY, QGS. Trimming left V 1 base short and J 10 bases short, with 34 bases between. This CDR3 spans 20 amino acids. This CDR3 reads CALGERRTREGHPFAWGLIF. The CDR3 DNA sequence: TGTGCTCTTGGGGAACGCCGCACTCGTGAGGGACACCCTTTTGCATGGGGACTCATCTTT.

This clone was recorded a few times. A read error is the likely source, as a far larger clone sits one nucleotide away. Other DNA sequences in this specimen translate into the identical CDR3. The rearrangement uses TRDV1 and TRDJ1; perhaps TRDD3 as D (5 bases). The CDR3 has 12 amino acids. The germline V gene encodes CDR1 TSWWSYY and CDR2 QGS. CDR3 residues: CALGERRHKLIF. CDR3 bases: TGTGCACTTGGGGAACGTCGACATAAACTCATCTTT.

This clone was seen a handful of times. This likely stems from a read error, as it lies one base from a far larger clone. Other DNA variants within this sample encode the same CDR3. A V gene of TRDV2 was called, but no J gene was assigned. Per germline, CDR1 GEAIGNYY and CDR2 EKD. CDR3 length: 15 amino acids. CDR3 nucleotides: TGTGCCTGTGACACCGGAACTGTTAACACCGATAAACTCATCTTC. Encoded protein: CACDTGTVNTDKLIF.

This clone has more than one count but fewer than ten. The protein that TCRdb holds for this DNA derives from a much larger clone and differs from the translated DNA at residue 11, which likely indicates a read error; the protein shown here is translated from the DNA. The chain has TRDV3 and TRDJ1; perhaps TRDD3 as D (6 bases). Germline CDR1 reads TVYSNPD; CDR2 reads GDNSRS (reference sequence). CDR3 length: 14 residues. CDR3 in amino acids: CAFLYTGKGNNLIF. DNA of the CDR3: TGTGCCTTCCTATATACTGGGAAGGGTAATAACCTCATCTTT.